The 11 T cell receptor beta chains below come from one sample, sequenced in a study of cytomegalovirus exposure and HLA in healthy donors. Use of 60 Vbeta and 13 Jbeta primers characterized the PCR. The table came from immunoSEQ multiplex PCR; TCRdb's copy has only in-frame clones and leaves some out. The sample has 150,000 to 200,000 clones, around three quarters seen once; the top ten hold less than 2%. The source material was PBMCs. The receptors shown here come from a man aged 25 to 45 in good health and CMV-seronegative.

A word on this clone: Germline and junction disagree at one end, which may indicate a read error. This chain links TRBV7-6 with TRBJ1-1, with 7 bases matching TRBD1. This CDR3 is built from 14 residues. Germline lookup yields CDR1 SGHVS and CDR2 FNYEAQ. CDR3 bases: TGTGCCAGCAGCCCTGCGGACAGGAACACTAAAGCTTTCTTT. It translates to CASSPADRNTKAFF.

This clone occurred a few times. This rearrangement joins TRBV5-1 to TRBJ1-6; 10 bases align to TRBD1. The CDR3 extends over 15 amino acids. Looked up from germline, CDR1 is SGHRS and CDR2 is YFSETQ. V shed 4 bases, J shed 9 bases, and the junction held 7 bases outside the gene matches. The CDR3 sequence is CASSPGTGESSPLHF. The CDR3 DNA is TGCGCCAGCAGCCCCGGGACAGGGGAGAGTTCACCCCTCCACTTT.

The chain is built from TRBV25-1 and TRBJ1-4; perhaps TRBD1 as D (6 bases). V lost 6 bases and J lost 8, with 13 bases in between. The CDR3 runs to 13 residues. CDR1 MGHDK and CDR2 SYGVNS come from the germline V gene. The CDR3 nucleotides are TGTGCCAGCAGCGACAGGATATGGGAAAAACTGTTTTTT. Residues: CASSDRIWEKLFF.

The chain employs TRBV14 and TRBJ2-6; D not resolved. From germline, CDR1 is SGHDN and CDR2 FVKESK. The CDR3 length is 13 residues. Trimming cost V 8 bases and J 0 bases, with 5 bases left between them. The DNA of the CDR3 is TGTGCCAGCCACAACTCTGGGGCCAACGTCCTGACTTTC. It yields the protein CASHNSGANVLTF.

This chain links TRBV30 with TRBJ2-7, with 8 bases lining up with TRBD1. Germline V lookup: CDR1 GTSNPN, CDR2 SVGIG (reference sequence). This CDR3 is built from 13 residues. J was trimmed by 2 bases and V by 2 bases; bases with no gene match: 2. The CDR3 protein is CAWSKTGAYEQYF. CDR3 DNA: TGTGCCTGGAGTAAGACAGGGGCCTACGAGCAGTACTTC.

This sequence joins TRBV5-1 and TRBJ1-5, with TRBD1 as a possible D gene (5 bases). Germline V lookup: CDR1 SGHRS, CDR2 YFSETQ. The CDR3 covers 13 residues. V lost 4 bases to trimming and J lost 7 bases, with 12 bases between them. CDR3 region: CASSRAGGQPQHF. The CDR3 DNA reads as TGCGCCAGCAGCCGAGCGGGGGGGCAGCCCCAGCATTTT.

V and J are TRBV28 and TRBJ2-3, with 7 bases identical to TRBD1. Germline assignment: CDR1 MDHEN and CDR2 SYDVKM. The CDR3 has 14 residues. Trimming cost V 2 bases and J 6 bases; bases outside gene matches: 5. CDR3 residues: CASSLDRELDTQYF. The CDR3 DNA is TGTGCCAGCAGTTTAGACAGGGAGCTTGATACGCAGTATTTT.

The table lists this clone with a count of one. V is TRBV28 and J is TRBJ2-3; no reliable D call. The CDR3 contains 14 residues. Germline V CDR1 and CDR2: MDHEN, SYDVKM. Trimming took 4 bases from V and 3 from J, leaving 11 bases between them. CDR3 DNA sequence: TGTGCCAGCAGTTCTACAGCAGAAACAGATACGCAGTATTTT. As protein: CASSSTAETDTQYF.

This rearrangement joins TRBV27 to TRBJ2-7; 11 bases line up with TRBD1. The CDR3 loop spans 16 amino acids. CDR1 is MNHEY, CDR2 SMNVEV, per germline (reference sequence). Losses at the gene ends were 6 bases for V and 1 base for J; bases not matched to a gene: 8. CDR3: CASRRGTGGVSYEQYF. The CDR3 DNA is TGTGCCAGCAGGCGGGGGACAGGGGGGGTTTCCTACGAGCAGTACTTC.

This chain uses TRBV7-9 with TRBJ2-5, with 7 positions matching TRBD1. This CDR3 has 16 amino acids. Germline V gene data show CDR1 as SEHNR and CDR2 as FQNEAQ (reference sequence). Here the CDR3 reads CASAQLQGTFQETQYF. The DNA of the CDR3 is TGTGCGAGCGCTCAGCTACAGGGGACCTTCCAAGAGACCCAGTACTTC. Full variable domain (outside the CDR3, taken from reference TRBV7-9 and TRBJ2-5): DTGVSQNPRHKITKRGQNVTFRCDPISEHNRLYWYRQTLGQGPEFLTYFQNEAQLEKSRLLSDRFSAERPKGSFSTLEIQRTEQGDSAMYLCASAQLQGTFQETQYFGPGTRLLVL.

J is TRBJ1-1 and V is TRBV9; perhaps TRBD1 as D (5 bases). Germline V gene lookup returns CDR1 SGDLS and CDR2 YYNGEE. This CDR3 has 17 residues. V lost 3 bases to trimming and J lost 0 bases, with 18 bases between them. The CDR3, as DNA: TGTGCCAGCAGCGAGCGGGGGTTGGGGGGGTTGAACACTGAAGCTTTCTTT. This translates into CASSERGLGGLNTEAFF.